The sequence of this T cell receptor (beta chain) was determined in a study of tumor and adjacent non-tumor tissue in lung cancer. Turning to the study itself: There were about 12 adenocarcinoma, 2 squamous cell carcinoma and 1 small cell lung cancer cases. Study results and limitations: Tumor repertoires had a smaller top 100 clone share than normal lung.

The library came from three nested PCR rounds adapted from ARM-PCR protocols. One entry per CDR3 protein, called by TCRdb with MiXCR from the multiplex PCR reads. The sample has 60,000 to 85,000 distinct CDR3 sequences, 65% to 80% seen once; the top ten hold 35% to 55%. This CDR3 is 15 amino acids long. Per germline, CDR1 SGHRS and CDR2 YFSETQ. Of note for this clonotype: Its antigen is currently unknown. One junction end does not reproduce the germline sequence, and a read error may be involved.

This sample's RNA came from whole unsorted tissue. This non-tumor lung sample came from over 3 cm beyond the tumor edge. Newly diagnosed lung cancer patients had thoracic surgery in China, August–late 2014, without prior chemotherapy. The chain carries TRBV5-1 and TRBJ2-3; D unclear. The source of this sequence is a man aged 55 to 70 with non-small cell lung cancer. The sample consisted of distant non-tumor lung tissue. This CDR3 is CASGLLPMGTDTRYF. CDR3 bases: TGCGCCAGCGGCTTGCTTCCGATGGGCACAGATACGCGGTATTTT.